What follows describes a single T cell receptor beta chain. CDR1 and CDR2 from the germline V gene are ENHRY and SYGVKD. V shed 6 bases, J shed 0 bases, and the junction held 4 bases outside the gene matches. This CDR3 is 15 amino acids long. This specimen belongs to a study of blood T cell repertoires in COVID-19. Clones were sequenced by immunoSEQ multiplex PCR, and TCRdb holds only the in-frame ones, with some missing. The repertoire includes some 280,000 clones, roughly 80% of them detected once, and around 4% sits in the top ten. The sequenced material came from peripheral blood. The chain joins TRBV10-3 to TRBJ2-3; 9 bases are shared with TRBD1. This receptor was obtained from a woman aged 50 to 65 with active or convalescent COVID-19. The chain's CDR3 is CAIREDRGSTDTQYF. CDR3 in DNA: TGTGCCATCAGGGAGGACAGGGGCAGCACAGATACGCAGTATTTT.